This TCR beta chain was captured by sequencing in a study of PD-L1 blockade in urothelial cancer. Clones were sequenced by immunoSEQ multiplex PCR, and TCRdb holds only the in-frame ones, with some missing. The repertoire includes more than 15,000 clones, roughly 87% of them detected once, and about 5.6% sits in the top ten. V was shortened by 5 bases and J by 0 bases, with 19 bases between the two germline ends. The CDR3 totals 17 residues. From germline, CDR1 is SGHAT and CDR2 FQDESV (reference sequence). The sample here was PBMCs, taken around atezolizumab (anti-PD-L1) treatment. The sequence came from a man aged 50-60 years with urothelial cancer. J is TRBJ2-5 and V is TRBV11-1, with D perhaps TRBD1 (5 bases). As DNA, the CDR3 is TGTGCCAGCAGCGTACCCCACAGGAGCGAGGACCAAGAGACCCAGTACTTC. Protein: CASSVPHRSEDQETQYF.